The entry that follows covers one T cell receptor beta chain sequence. Since a much larger clone is just one base distant, this may be a read error. The study left out patients who had uncontrolled infection, other autoimmune disease, pregnancy or lactation. This record comes from a study of T cells in Graves' hyperthyroidism and ophthalmopathy. TCR beta CDR3 region amplification was performed from RNA transcripts. RT-PCR in the first round (using the HTBI primer set) targeted the TCR CDR3. Each CDR3 protein gets one entry after TCRdb re-called the multiplex PCR reads with MiXCR. The data hold about 350,000 distinct CDR3 sequences, with 14% observed a single time. The CDR3 runs 13 residues. The V end was cut by 7 bases, the J end by 4 bases, with 11 bases between.

The chain carries TRBV12-3 or TRBV12-4 and TRBJ1-5, with a weak D call TRBD1 (6 bases). Sequencing input: blood. This sequence originates from a woman in her thirties with Graves' hyperthyroidism. For the CDR3, the DNA is TGTGCCAGCAATACAACAGGGAATCAGCCCCAGCATTTT. This gives the protein CASNTTGNQPQHF.